Each of the 21 T cell receptor beta chains below was sequenced from the same sample in a study of spatial heterogeneity in lung cancer. Study observations and caveats: Expanded alpha and beta TCR counts within tumors tracked tumor mutation counts.

Documented time point: sample taken at primary tumor resection. Their antigens are not known. TCRdb reprocessed the 5' RACE reads via MiXCR and lists one record per CDR3 protein. The repertoire holds about 14,000 distinct CDR3 sequences, 4% to 5% seen once, with around 20% in the top ten. Sequenced here: lung tumor tissue, sampled at surgery. These receptor sequences come from a female donor with early-stage non-small cell lung cancer.

In this sample, this clonotype turned up many times. The library was built for alpha chains, so this beta chain is an off-target read and its size means little. This sequence joins TRBV6-5 and TRBJ1-3; a weak D match, TRBD1 (5 bases). There are 15 residues in the CDR3. Deletions cut 0 bases from V and 0 bases from J, with 6 bases between. Germline CDR1 is MNHEY and CDR2 is SVGAGI. CDR3 nucleotide sequence: TGTGCCAGCAGTTACTCCGACAGCTCTGGAAACACCATATATTTT. Translation gives CASSYSDSSGNTIYF.

This clonotype is judged medium-sized (0.01 to 0.1%). This beta chain is off target for a library built for alpha chains, so its abundance means little. The gene calls are TRBV7-8 and TRBJ2-1; 10 positions agree with TRBD2. The CDR3 totals 16 residues. Germline lookup yields CDR1 SGHVS and CDR2 FQNEAQ. V lost 6 bases to trimming and J lost 0 bases; unmatched junction nucleotides: 5. The CDR3 protein is CASRELAGASYNEQFF. CDR3 nucleotide sequence: TGTGCCAGCAGGGAGCTAGCGGGGGCCTCCTACAATGAGCAGTTCTTC.

With respect to this clonotype: A much larger clone differs by one base, so this may be a read error. This beta chain is off target for a library built for alpha chains, so its abundance means little. V usage is TRBV28 and J usage is TRBJ2-7; weak D call: TRBD2 (6 bases). From germline, CDR1 is MDHEN and CDR2 SYDVKM. The CDR3 is 14 residues long. Here the CDR3 reads CASNSGGYSCEQYF. CDR3 bases: TGTGCCAGCAACTCCGGGGGATACTCCTGCGAGCAGTACTTC.

This clonotype was picked up a small number of times. Since it is a stray read in a library aimed at alpha chains, this beta chain has a size that is not meaningful. The chain uses TRBV7-2 and TRBJ2-1; perhaps TRBD2 as D (5 bases). The germline CDR1 and CDR2 sequences are SGHTA and FQGNSA. Trimming pared 5 bases from V and 9 bases from J, leaving 8 bases between. CDR3 length: 11 amino acids. In DNA, the CDR3 is TGTGCCAGCAGCCAAGGGAGTGAGCAGTTCTTC. Its protein is CASSQGSEQFF.

This clonotype came up many times. This beta chain represents an off-target read in a library built for alpha chains; its size is of limited meaning. This chain connects TRBV2 to TRBJ2-3; D is unresolved. The V gene lost 6 bases and the J gene lost 6 bases, with 10 bases spanning the gap. CDR3 length: 12 amino acids. Germline V gene sequence: CDR1 SNHLY, CDR2 FYNNEI. In DNA form, the CDR3 reads TGTGCCAGCAGAATAGCAAGGGATACGCAGTATTTT. Translated: CASRIARDTQYF.

This clonotype was picked up many times. This beta chain is a stray sequence in a library constructed for alpha chains; its clone size is not meaningful. J is TRBJ1-2 and V is TRBV5-1; D remains ambiguous. This CDR3 region has 14 residues. CDR1 and CDR2 from the germline V gene are SGHRS and YFSETQ. Trimming left V 0 bases short and J 5 bases short, with 11 bases between. The CDR3 is CASSLDGLPYGYTF. DNA for the CDR3: TGCGCCAGCAGCTTGGACGGGCTACCTTATGGCTACACCTTC. Full variable domain (rest looked up from reference TRBV5-1 and TRBJ1-2): KAGVTQTPRYLIKTRGQQVTLSCSPISGHRSVSWYQQTPGQGLQFLFEYFSETQRNKGNFPGRFSGRQFSNSRSEMNVSTLELGDSALYLCASSLDGLPYGYTFGSGTRLTVV.

This clonotype appeared many times. This beta chain appears as a stray read in a library generated for alpha chains; its size is not informative. V is TRBV6-6 and J is TRBJ1-5; D not resolved. CDR3 size: 15 residues. Germline V gives CDR1 MNHNY, CDR2 SVGAGI (reference sequence). V was cut by 0 bases and J by 2 bases, with 8 bases left in between. The CDR3 reads CASSYSYQGNQPQHF. DNA for the CDR3: TGTGCCAGCAGTTACTCGTACCAAGGCAATCAGCCCCAGCATTTT.

As for this clonotype: This beta chain came through as a stray read in a library set up for alpha chains, and its size says little. The V call is TRBV6-2 or TRBV6-3, the J call TRBJ1-5, with 7 bases fitting TRBD1. Germline-derived CDR1 and CDR2 are MNHEY and SVGEGT. The CDR3 runs to 15 residues. The trim removed 6 bases at V and 3 bases at J, leaving 8 bases unmatched. CDR3 sequence reads: CASRPQGFYNQPQHF. The DNA for the CDR3 is TGTGCCAGCAGACCACAGGGGTTTTACAATCAGCCCCAGCATTTT.

The table lists this clonotype with many counts. The library was built for alpha chains, so this beta chain is an off-target read and its size means little. The chain recombines TRBV6-1 with TRBJ2-3; D not certain. The CDR3 totals 13 residues. Germline-derived CDR1 and CDR2 are MNHNS and SASEGT. Trimming shortened V by 8 bases and J by 3 bases, and 12 bases separated the two germline ends. CDR3 DNA sequence: TGTGCCAGCGGGGTAGTCAATACAGATACGCAGTATTTT. This encodes CASGVVNTDTQYF.

This clonotype was seen many times. This beta chain is a stray read from a library made for alpha chains; its abundance is not meaningful. The chain joins TRBV7-7 to TRBJ2-2, with D hard to call. Germline CDR1 is SSHAT and CDR2 is FNYEAQ (reference sequence). This CDR3 contains 14 residues. The V gene lost 6 bases and the J gene lost 4 bases, with 12 bases spanning the gap. CDR3 in amino acids: CASSPVQLTGELFF. The CDR3 DNA follows: TGTGCCAGCAGTCCGGTCCAACTCACCGGGGAGCTGTTTTTT.

On this clonotype: At one of its ends the junction is not consistent with the germline gene, which may arise from a read error. The library was built for alpha chains, so this beta chain is an off-target read and its size means little. The V and J genes are TRBV12-3 or TRBV12-4 and TRBJ2-3, with 15 bases matching TRBD2. The CDR3 length is 16 residues. This chain's CDR3 is CASSGTSGGLEDTHYF. CDR3 nucleotides: TGTGCCAGCAGTGGGACTAGCGGGGGGCTAGAAGATACGCATTATTTT.

This clonotype was observed many times. This beta chain is a stray read from a library made for alpha chains; its abundance is not meaningful. The chain employs TRBV13 and TRBJ2-6; 7 bases align to TRBD1. This CDR3 has 17 amino acids. Germline-derived CDR1 and CDR2 are PRHDT and FYEKMQ (reference sequence). V shed 8 bases and J 0 bases; nucleotides not matched to a gene: 10. CDR3 in DNA: TGTGCCAGCGAGCCCCGACAGGGTTTCTCTGGGGCCAACGTCCTGACTTTC. It yields the protein CASEPRQGFSGANVLTF. Full variable domain (remainder filled in from reference TRBV13 and TRBJ2-6): AAGVIQSPRHLIKEKRETATLKCYPIPRHDTVYWYQQGPGQDPQFLISFYEKMQSDKGSIPDRFSAQQFSDYHSELNMSSLELGDSALYFCASEPRQGFSGANVLTFGAGSRLTVL.

The sample holds many counts of this clonotype. A library prepared for alpha chains yielded this beta chain as an off-target read; its size is of little meaning. The rearrangement uses TRBV7-9 and TRBJ1-6; the match to TRBD1 covers 12 bases. V shed 5 bases and J 10 bases; nucleotides not matched to a gene: 12. The V gene's germline CDR1 is SEHNR and CDR2 FQNEAQ (reference sequence). CDR3 size: 17 residues. In nucleotides, the CDR3 is TGTGCCAGCAGCAGTCCCGGGACAGGGGGCGCAGAGTCACCCCTCCACTTT. This codes for CASSSPGTGGAESPLHF.

This clonotype is medium-sized. The size of this beta chain means little, since it is a stray read in a library made for alpha chains. J is TRBJ2-5 and V is TRBV20-1; D unresolved. The CDR3 consists of 13 residues. V was pared by 8 bases and J by 2 bases, with 15 bases between. Per the germline V gene, CDR1 is DFQATT and CDR2 is SNEGSKA (reference sequence). CDR3 loop: CSSTDWRQETQYF. The DNA of the CDR3 is TGCAGTTCTACGGATTGGAGACAAGAGACCCAGTACTTC.

In this sample, this clonotype turned up a few times. The size of this beta chain means little, since it is a stray read in a library made for alpha chains. The V and J genes are TRBV24-1 and TRBJ2-7, with D perhaps being TRBD1 or TRBD2 (6 bases each). Trimming took off 7 bases at V and 7 bases at J, with 16 bases between the two ends. This CDR3 is 13 amino acids long. Germline V gene sequence: CDR1 KGHDR, CDR2 SFDVKD. The CDR3 protein is CATRGGGLGEQYV. CDR3 coding DNA: TGTGCCACCAGGGGGGGCGGCCTGGGAGAGCAGTACGTC.

At least ten counts were recorded for this clonotype. This beta chain is off target for a library built for alpha chains, so its abundance means little. This rearrangement joins TRBV7-2 to TRBJ2-7; D possibly uses TRBD1 or TRBD2 (5 bases each). From germline, CDR1 is SGHTA and CDR2 FQGNSA. Trimming pared 4 bases from V and 2 bases from J, leaving 12 bases between. The CDR3 spans 14 residues. CDR3 sequence reads: CASSSRGSAYEQYF. DNA for the CDR3: TGTGCCAGCAGCTCGAGGGGCTCGGCCTACGAGCAGTACTTC.

This clonotype was counted ten times or more. Within a library made for alpha chains, this beta chain is off target, and its count is uninformative. In nucleotides, the CDR3 is TGTGCCAGCAGTGAAGCGGGCGGAGAAGGGAATGAGCAGTTCTTC. Its protein is CASSEAGGEGNEQFF. The chain has TRBV2 and TRBJ2-1; no firm D call. V dropped 0 bases and J dropped 7 bases, with 13 bases sitting between them. The CDR3 has 15 amino acids. Germline CDR1 SNHLY, CDR2 FYNNEI.

This clonotype was detected many times. As an off-target read in a library built for alpha chains, this beta chain has a frequency of little significance. The rearrangement links TRBV2 to TRBJ2-3; D gene ambiguous. V was pared by 1 base and J by 3 bases, with 5 bases between. The CDR3 contains 13 residues. CDR1 is SNHLY, CDR2 FYNNEI, per germline. CDR3 loop: CASSEDLTDTQYF. CDR3 bases: TGTGCCAGCAGTGAAGACCTAACAGATACGCAGTATTTT.

Comment on this clonotype: This beta chain is a stray sequence in a library constructed for alpha chains; its clone size is not meaningful. In nucleotides, the CDR3 is TGTGCCAGTACGCCGTTTGGACAATCGAACACTGAAGCTTTCTTT. Translation gives CASTPFGQSNTEAFF. The chain joins TRBV19 to TRBJ1-1, with D possibly matching TRBD1 (5 bases). V shed 7 bases and J shed 1 base, with 16 bases lying between them. CDR3 length equals 15 residues. CDR1 LNHDA and CDR2 SQIVND come from the germline V gene (reference sequence).

A word on this clonotype: A library made for alpha chains picked up this beta chain off target, so its size means little. CDR3 sequence: CASSLEGGGPYGYTF. Written as DNA, the CDR3 is TGTGCCAGCAGCTTAGAAGGGGGCGGACCCTATGGCTACACCTTC. This sequence joins TRBV7-2 and TRBJ1-2, with 7 positions matching TRBD1. The ends lost 1 base at V and 4 bases at J; junction bases unmatched: 6. The CDR3 runs 15 residues. CDR1 is SGHTA, CDR2 FQGNSA, per germline.

This clonotype was seen ten or more times. A library prepared for alpha chains yielded this beta chain as an off-target read; its size is of little meaning. The CDR3: CASSLRTSPRGEQFF. The DNA for the CDR3 is TGCGCCAGCAGCTTACGGACTAGCCCGCGGGGAGAGCAGTTCTTC. This chain joins TRBV5-1 and TRBJ2-1; 8 bases match TRBD2. The ends lost 2 bases at V and 10 bases at J; junction bases unmatched: 11. Germline CDR1 SGHRS, CDR2 YFSETQ. The CDR3 sequence is 15 residues long.